This passage covers 21 T cell receptor beta chains from one sample sequenced in a study of blood T cell repertoires in COVID-19. The repertoire was sequenced with immunoSEQ multiplex PCR; TCRdb's copy has only in-frame clones and lacks some. The sample yields more than 150,000 clones, around 80% seen once. Sequencing input: PBMCs or T cells enriched from blood (not recorded which). These receptors were collected from a man aged 55-75 years who had been exposed to COVID-19.

The chain employs TRBV7-3 and TRBJ2-1; TRBD2 agrees at 7 bases. This CDR3 spans 15 amino acids. The V segment lost 1 base and the J segment 6 bases; nucleotides outside the gene matches: 6. Germline assignment: CDR1 SGHTA and CDR2 FQGTGA. The CDR3 reads CASSLRREQSNEQFF. In nucleotides, the CDR3 is TGTGCCAGCAGCTTAAGGCGGGAGCAATCCAATGAGCAGTTCTTC.

Within the sample, this clone is medium-sized. This chain links TRBV12-3 or TRBV12-4 with TRBJ2-7; D remains unclear. CDR3 length equals 13 residues. The V gene lost 3 bases and the J gene lost 4 bases, with 10 bases spanning the gap. CDR3 DNA sequence: TGTGCCAGCAGTTTGCAGGTCCTATACGAGCAGTACTTC. Protein product: CASSLQVLYEQYF.

The genes are TRBV6-6 and TRBJ1-1; D ambiguous. V was trimmed by 2 bases and J by 1 base, leaving 8 bases between them. This CDR3 spans 14 amino acids. CDR1 MNHNY and CDR2 SVGAGI come from the germline V gene (reference sequence). The CDR3 DNA is TGTGCCAGCAGTTACCAGGCCGGGAACACTGAAGCTTTCTTT. It codes for CASSYQAGNTEAFF.

This clone turned up a few times. This rearrangement joins TRBV5-1 to TRBJ2-1; TRBD2 agrees at 7 bases. V trimming: 0 bases; J trimming: 5 bases; junction bases outside the gene matches: 2. CDR1 SGHRS and CDR2 YFSETQ come from the germline V gene. This CDR3 comprises 14 residues. In DNA, the CDR3 is TGCGCCAGCAGCTTGGTCCTAGCGGACAATGAGCAGTTCTTC. Translating it yields CASSLVLADNEQFF.

The rearrangement links TRBV7-2 to TRBJ1-2; D might be TRBD1 (5 bases). The V end lost 2 bases, the J end lost 8 bases, and 12 bases lay between the germline ends. CDR1 and CDR2 (germline): SGHTA, FQGNSA. The CDR3 is made up of 13 amino acids. The CDR3 loop is CASSLPPQGGYTF. The CDR3 nucleotides read TGTGCCAGCAGCTTACCACCGCAGGGAGGCTACACCTTC. Using reference TRBV7-2 and TRBJ1-2 for the parts outside the CDR3, the full variable domain is GAGVSQSPSNKVTEKGKDVELRCDPISGHTALYWYRQSLGQGLEFLIYFQGNSAPDKSGLPSDRFSAERTGGSVSTLTIQRTQQEDSAVYLCASSLPPQGGYTFGSGTRLTVV.

This rearrangement joins TRBV5-4 to TRBJ2-5; 12 nucleotides line up with TRBD2. The germline V gene has CDR1 SGHNT and CDR2 YYREEE (reference sequence). V lost 4 bases and J lost 7; bases outside the gene matches: 14. The CDR3 extends over 17 amino acids. The DNA for the CDR3 is TGTGCCAGCAGCCCCGGGACTAGCGGGTGGGGGGCGCGGACCCAGTACTTC. It is translated as CASSPGTSGWGARTQYF.

The rearrangement links TRBV9 to TRBJ2-5, with a tentative D call TRBD2 (5 bases). This CDR3 contains 15 residues. In germline, CDR1 is SGDLS, CDR2 YYNGEE. V was cut by 4 bases and J by 5 bases, with 18 bases left in between. The CDR3 loop is CASSPRVQFIETQYF. The CDR3, as DNA: TGTGCCAGCAGCCCGAGGGTACAGTTCATTGAGACCCAGTACTTC.

The gene calls are TRBV6-5 and TRBJ2-7; 10 nucleotides line up with TRBD1. Germline trimming cut 7 bases from V and 3 bases from J; bases unmatched to any gene: 6. Germline assignment: CDR1 MNHEY and CDR2 SVGAGI. The CDR3 is 14 amino acids. The CDR3 region is CASTARDRGYEQYF. The CDR3 coding sequence is TGTGCCAGCACCGCGAGGGACAGGGGCTACGAGCAGTACTTC.

The rearrangement links TRBV6-1 to TRBJ1-2, with D possibly being TRBD1 (6 bases). The V gene's germline CDR1 is MNHNS and CDR2 SASEGT. V lost 3 bases and J lost 7, with 18 bases in between. The CDR3 is 15 amino acids. Here the CDR3 DNA reads TGTGCCAGCAGTGAGGAAGCAGGGGTGGGGGCTGGCTACACCTTC. Translation: CASSEEAGVGAGYTF.

This chain connects TRBV29-1 to TRBJ1-4, with a possible D match to TRBD1 (5 bases). Germline values: CDR1 SQVTM, CDR2 ANQGSEA. Trimming stripped 7 bases from V and 5 bases from J, with 14 bases between. The CDR3 covers 13 residues. The CDR3 nucleotides are TGCAGCGCCGCGCCAGGGCAAAATGAAAAACTGTTTTTT. Translating it yields CSAAPGQNEKLFF.

The CDR3 here is CASSYSQYQETQYF. The CDR3 bases are TGTGCCAGCAGTTACTCTCAGTACCAAGAGACCCAGTACTTC. The V and J genes are TRBV6-6 and TRBJ2-5, with D unclear. Germline V gene sequence: CDR1 MNHNY, CDR2 SVGAGI (reference sequence). This CDR3 is 14 amino acids long. The V gene lost 0 bases and the J gene lost 0 bases, with 5 bases spanning the gap.

J is TRBJ2-7 and V is TRBV19; possibly TRBD1 for D (5 bases). Trimming removed 3 bases at V and 3 bases at J, with 12 bases between. This CDR3 region has 14 residues. Germline V lookup: CDR1 LNHDA, CDR2 SQIVND (reference sequence). CDR3 sequence: CASSITGDHYEQYF. In DNA form, the CDR3 reads TGTGCCAGTAGTATTACAGGAGACCACTACGAGCAGTACTTC.

This clone showed up just a few times. This sequence joins TRBV4-2 and TRBJ2-2; maybe TRBD2 (5 bases). V lost 0 bases to trimming and J lost 0 bases, with 11 bases between them. Looked up from germline, CDR1 is LGHNA and CDR2 is YNFKEQ. The CDR3 has 17 amino acids. The CDR3 loop reads CASSQEHRRANTGELFF. The CDR3 DNA reads TGTGCCAGCAGCCAAGAACATCGGCGGGCGAACACCGGGGAGCTGTTTTTT.

Only a few counts were recorded for this clone. This sequence joins TRBV19 and TRBJ1-5, with 7 bases matching TRBD1. This CDR3 region has 15 residues. Trimming took 3 bases from V and 10 from J; bases not matched to a gene: 12. Looked up from germline, CDR1 is LNHDA and CDR2 is SQIVND (reference sequence). In nucleotides, the CDR3 is TGTGCCAGTAGTATCGAGACAGGGCACAGAGGCCCCCAGCATTTT. This encodes CASSIETGHRGPQHF. The whole variable domain, filled in from reference TRBV19 and TRBJ1-5, reads DGGITQSPKYLFRKEGQNVTLSCEQNLNHDAMYWYRQDPGQGLRLIYYSQIVNDFQKGDIAEGYSVSREKKESFPLTVTSAQKNPTAFYLCASSIETGHRGPQHFGDGTRLSIL.

The genes are TRBV27 and TRBJ1-6; tentative D call: TRBD1 (5 bases). Germline V CDR1 and CDR2: MNHEY, SMNVEV (reference sequence). The CDR3 has 14 residues. V was trimmed by 3 bases and J by 11 bases, leaving 14 bases between them. The CDR3 region is CASSLGRSPTPLHF. The CDR3 bases are TGTGCCAGCAGTTTGGGGCGGTCACCTACACCCCTCCACTTT.

The chain recombines TRBV30 with TRBJ1-2; D is undetermined. Per the germline V gene, CDR1 is GTSNPN and CDR2 is SVGIG (reference sequence). Trimming took off 1 base at V and 4 bases at J, with 10 bases between the two ends. This CDR3 comprises 13 residues. Here the CDR3 DNA reads TGTGCCTGGAGTGGCGGCACACCCTATGGCTACACCTTC. Its translation is CAWSGGTPYGYTF.

The CDR3 sequence: CASSSKGTGYGYTF. CDR3 bases: TGTGCCAGCAGCTCTAAGGGGACAGGGTATGGCTACACCTTC. The chain combines TRBV7-3 with TRBJ1-2; TRBD1 aligns across 9 bases. In germline, CDR1 is SGHTA, CDR2 FQGTGA. This CDR3 contains 14 residues. The J segment lost 5 bases and the V segment lost 4 bases, leaving 5 bases of the junction unmatched.

The chain joins TRBV5-5 to TRBJ1-1; D remains unclear. The CDR3 totals 17 residues. Trimming took off 1 base at V and 0 bases at J, with 16 bases between the two ends. Germline V gives CDR1 SGHKS, CDR2 YYEKEE (reference sequence). The CDR3 DNA sequence: TGTGCCAGCAGCTTGTCGGTACAGAGATTTTTGAACACTGAAGCTTTCTTT. This codes for CASSLSVQRFLNTEAFF.

The gene calls are TRBV6-5 and TRBJ2-2; D not resolved. V dropped 0 bases and J dropped 8 bases, with 7 bases sitting between them. This CDR3 has 13 amino acids. Germline V CDR1 and CDR2: MNHEY, SVGAGI. CDR3 residues: CASSYSPQGELFF. The CDR3 DNA follows: TGTGCCAGCAGTTACTCGCCCCAGGGGGAGCTGTTTTTT.

The CDR3 here is CASSLARTGSSYEQYF. The CDR3 bases are TGCGCCAGCAGCTTAGCGAGGACCGGGAGCTCCTACGAGCAGTACTTC. This chain links TRBV5-1 with TRBJ2-7; TRBD2 is a possible D gene (6 bases). The CDR3 runs to 16 residues. Germline CDR1 and CDR2: SGHRS and YFSETQ. V lost 2 bases and J lost 0, with 15 bases in between.

The V and J genes are TRBV7-2 and TRBJ1-5, with 8 bases identical to TRBD1. The V gene end was trimmed by 1 base and the J gene end by 5 bases; junction bases not matched to a gene: 7. The CDR3 has 16 residues. From germline, CDR1 is SGHTA and CDR2 FQGNSA. The CDR3 DNA follows: TGTGCCAGCAGCTTAGGAACAGGGGGTCTGGATCAGCCCCAGCATTTT. It is translated as CASSLGTGGLDQPQHF.